These 9 T cell receptor beta chains originate from one sample sequenced in a study of shared T cell receptors in the human thymus. Repertoires were generated with immunoSEQ multiplex PCR, while TCRdb's copy carries only in-frame clones and drops some. The sample carries 700,000 to 750,000 clones, roughly 88% recorded once. This sample also appeared in a second study, on human thymus T cells.

Sequencing was carried out using thymocytes. The source is a girl under three years old with a congenital heart defect.

This chain uses TRBV27 with TRBJ1-6, with D possibly TRBD1 on 5 matching bases. Trimming cost V 8 bases and J 14 bases, with 19 bases left between them. The CDR3 spans 13 residues. Germline CDR1 is MNHEY and CDR2 is SMNVEV (reference sequence). The CDR3 region is CASGTRGGSALHF. DNA for the CDR3: TGTGCCAGCGGGACGCGGGGAGGTTCTGCCCTCCACTTT.

The chain couples TRBV10-1 to TRBJ2-2; D not certain. The CDR3 is made up of 20 amino acids. Germline V gene data show CDR1 as WNHNN and CDR2 as SYGVQD (reference sequence). V was pared by 3 bases and J by 5 bases, with 28 bases between. The CDR3 DNA reads TGCGCCAGCAGTGATTCTGCCCTACCGCCCGGCGGAAAAAAAACCGGGGAGCTGTTTTTT. Protein product: CASSDSALPPGGKKTGELFF.

This chain links TRBV15 with TRBJ1-2; 7 bases are a match to TRBD1. After removal of 2 bases from V and 5 bases from J, the junction contained 11 bases not matched to a gene. The CDR3 is 16 amino acids. Germline V gene sequence: CDR1 LNHNV, CDR2 YYDKDF (reference sequence). CDR3 sequence reads: CATSRLRDSEPYGYTF. In DNA, the CDR3 is TGTGCCACCAGCAGACTCCGGGACAGCGAGCCATATGGCTACACCTTC.

V usage is TRBV5-4 and J usage is TRBJ2-3; no clear D gene. Germline CDR1 and CDR2: SGHNT and YYREEE (reference sequence). CDR3 size: 16 residues. Deletions cut 3 bases from V and 3 bases from J, with 17 bases between. The DNA for the CDR3 is TGTGCCAGCAGCTCGCCTCCAAACAGCTCAACAGATACGCAGTATTTT. Protein product: CASSSPPNSSTDTQYF.

The V gene is TRBV10-2, the J gene TRBJ1-1; D perhaps matches TRBD1 (5 bases). Germline V CDR1 and CDR2: WSHSY, SAAADI. The CDR3 loop spans 17 amino acids. V lost 6 bases and J lost 1, with 21 bases in between. CDR3 amino acids: CASRLILEGRGNTEAFF. In nucleotides, the CDR3 is TGCGCCAGCAGATTAATCCTAGAGGGGAGGGGGAACACTGAAGCTTTCTTT.

The V gene is TRBV9, the J gene TRBJ1-2; 7 bases map to TRBD1. With V trimmed by 1 base and J by 0 bases, 0 bases remained unmatched. Germline CDR1 is SGDLS and CDR2 is YYNGEE. The CDR3 is 14 residues long. CDR3 DNA sequence: TGTGCCAGCAGCGTAACAGGGGCTAACTATGGCTACACCTTC. Protein: CASSVTGANYGYTF.

The chain couples TRBV7-3 to TRBJ2-7; 8 nucleotides line up with TRBD1. This CDR3 has 21 residues. The V segment lost 2 bases and the J segment 1 base; nucleotides outside the gene matches: 22. Germline assignment: CDR1 SGHTA and CDR2 FQGTGA. CDR3 in amino acids: CASSLGASPPSGGASSYEQYF. In DNA form, the CDR3 reads TGTGCCAGCAGCTTAGGCGCCTCTCCCCCTTCAGGGGGCGCTTCGTCCTACGAGCAGTACTTC.

The V and J genes are TRBV5-4 and TRBJ1-2; D ambiguous. The CDR3 runs to 17 residues. V lost 0 bases to trimming and J lost 5 bases, with 20 bases between them. Germline CDR1 reads SGHNT; CDR2 reads YYREEE (reference sequence). The DNA for the CDR3 is TGTGCCAGCAGCTTGGCCGGCGGAGGGCCCGGGATTTATGGCTACACCTTC. Translating it yields CASSLAGGGPGIYGYTF.

V gene TRBV4-1 combines with J gene TRBJ1-1; D might be TRBD1 (5 bases). This CDR3 spans 14 amino acids. Trimming removed 1 base from V and 3 bases from J, with 9 bases in between. Germline CDR1 and CDR2: MGHRA and YSYEKL. The CDR3: CASSQGGVHTEAFF. The CDR3 DNA reads TGCGCCAGCAGCCAAGGGGGGGTCCACACTGAAGCTTTCTTT.